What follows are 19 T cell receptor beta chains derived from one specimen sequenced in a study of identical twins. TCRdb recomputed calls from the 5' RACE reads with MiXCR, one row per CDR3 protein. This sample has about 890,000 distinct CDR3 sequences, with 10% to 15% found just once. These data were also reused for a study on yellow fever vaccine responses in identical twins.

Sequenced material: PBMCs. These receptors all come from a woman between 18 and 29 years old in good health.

The CDR3 sequence: CASSLGVGDLNEQFF. The CDR3 DNA reads as TGTGCCAGCAGCTTAGGGGTGGGGGACCTCAATGAGCAGTTCTTC. The rearrangement uses TRBV7-2 and TRBJ2-1; D tentatively reads TRBD1 or TRBD2 (5 bases each). This CDR3 spans 15 amino acids. Trimming took off 1 base at V and 6 bases at J, with 13 bases between the two ends. Germline assignment: CDR1 SGHTA and CDR2 FQGNSA.

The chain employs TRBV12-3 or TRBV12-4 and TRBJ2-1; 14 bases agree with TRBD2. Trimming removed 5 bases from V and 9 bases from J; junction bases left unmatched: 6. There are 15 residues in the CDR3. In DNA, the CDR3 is TGTGCCAGCAGTAGACTAGCGGGGGGGCCTAGTGAGCAGTTCTTC. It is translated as CASSRLAGGPSEQFF.

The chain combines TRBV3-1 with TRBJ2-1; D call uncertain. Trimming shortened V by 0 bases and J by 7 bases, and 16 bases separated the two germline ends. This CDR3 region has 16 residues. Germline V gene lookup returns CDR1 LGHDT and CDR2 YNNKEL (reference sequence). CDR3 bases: TGTGCCAGCAGCCAAGATCCGAGGCACGGTCATAATGAGCAGTTCTTC. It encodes CASSQDPRHGHNEQFF.

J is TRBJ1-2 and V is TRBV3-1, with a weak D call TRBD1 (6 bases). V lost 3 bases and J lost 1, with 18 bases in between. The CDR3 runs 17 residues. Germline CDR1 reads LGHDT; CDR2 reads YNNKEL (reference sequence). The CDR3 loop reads CASSQGWTDRNNYGYTF. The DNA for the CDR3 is TGTGCCAGCAGCCAGGGGTGGACAGATCGTAATAACTATGGCTACACCTTC.

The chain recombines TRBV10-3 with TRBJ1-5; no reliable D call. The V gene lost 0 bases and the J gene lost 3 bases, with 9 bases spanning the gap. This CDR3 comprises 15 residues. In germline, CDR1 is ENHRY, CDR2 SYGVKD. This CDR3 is CAISESGPSNQPQHF. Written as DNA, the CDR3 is TGTGCCATCAGTGAGTCTGGGCCGTCCAATCAGCCCCAGCATTTT.

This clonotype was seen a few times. The CDR3 region has the DNA TGTGCCAGCAGCCCCCCAGGGCTCGGGGAGCTGTTTTTT. It encodes CASSPPGLGELFF. The chain has TRBV7-9 and TRBJ2-2, with D possibly matching TRBD1 (5 bases). The CDR3 has 13 amino acids. V was cut by 5 bases and J by 7 bases, with 11 bases left in between. Germline V gene sequence: CDR1 SEHNR, CDR2 FQNEAQ (reference sequence).

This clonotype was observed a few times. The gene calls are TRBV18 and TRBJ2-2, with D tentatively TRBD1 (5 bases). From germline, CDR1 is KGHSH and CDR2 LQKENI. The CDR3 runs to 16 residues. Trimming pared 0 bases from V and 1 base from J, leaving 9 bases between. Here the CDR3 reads CASSPPIGENTGELFF. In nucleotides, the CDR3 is TGTGCCAGCTCACCACCGATAGGGGAGAACACCGGGGAGCTGTTTTTT.

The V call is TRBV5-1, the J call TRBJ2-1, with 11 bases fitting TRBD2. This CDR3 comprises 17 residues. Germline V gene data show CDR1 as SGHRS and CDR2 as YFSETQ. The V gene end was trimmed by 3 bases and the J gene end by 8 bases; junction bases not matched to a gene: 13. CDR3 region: CASSSLASGGPTDEQFF. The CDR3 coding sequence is TGCGCCAGCAGCTCCCTGGCTAGCGGGGGGCCCACAGATGAGCAGTTCTTC. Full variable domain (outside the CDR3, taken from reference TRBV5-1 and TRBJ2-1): KAGVTQTPRYLIKTRGQQVTLSCSPISGHRSVSWYQQTPGQGLQFLFEYFSETQRNKGNFPGRFSGRQFSNSRSEMNVSTLELGDSALYLCASSSLASGGPTDEQFFGPGTRLTVL.

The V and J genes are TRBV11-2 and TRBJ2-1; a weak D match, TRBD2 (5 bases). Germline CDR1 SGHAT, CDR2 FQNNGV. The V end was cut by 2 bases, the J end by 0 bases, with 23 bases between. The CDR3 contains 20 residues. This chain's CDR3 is CASSLLSGRSSRGSYNEQFF. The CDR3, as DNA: TGTGCCAGCAGCTTATTATCAGGCCGTTCTAGCCGGGGCTCCTACAATGAGCAGTTCTTC.

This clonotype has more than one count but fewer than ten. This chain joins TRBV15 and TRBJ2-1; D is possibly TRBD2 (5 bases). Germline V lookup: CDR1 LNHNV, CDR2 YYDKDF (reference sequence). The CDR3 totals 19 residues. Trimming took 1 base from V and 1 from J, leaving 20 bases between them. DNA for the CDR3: TGTGCCACCAGCAGAGCCCCGGACTCCTCCTATAGGTCCTACAATGAGCAGTTCTTC. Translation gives CATSRAPDSSYRSYNEQFF.

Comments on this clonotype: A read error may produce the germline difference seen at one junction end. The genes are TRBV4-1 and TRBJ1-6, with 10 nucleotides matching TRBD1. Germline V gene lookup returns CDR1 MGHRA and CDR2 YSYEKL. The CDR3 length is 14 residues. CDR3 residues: CASSQGQGGSPLHF. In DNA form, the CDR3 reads TGTGCCAGCAGCCAAGGACAGGGGGGCTCACCCCTCCACTTT.

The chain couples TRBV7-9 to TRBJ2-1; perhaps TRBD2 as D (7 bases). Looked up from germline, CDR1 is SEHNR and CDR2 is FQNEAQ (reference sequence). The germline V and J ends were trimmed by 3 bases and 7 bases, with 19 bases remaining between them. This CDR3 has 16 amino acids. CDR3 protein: CASSFGVGGGVNEQFF. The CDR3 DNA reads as TGTGCCAGCAGCTTTGGCGTGGGAGGGGGAGTGAATGAGCAGTTCTTC.

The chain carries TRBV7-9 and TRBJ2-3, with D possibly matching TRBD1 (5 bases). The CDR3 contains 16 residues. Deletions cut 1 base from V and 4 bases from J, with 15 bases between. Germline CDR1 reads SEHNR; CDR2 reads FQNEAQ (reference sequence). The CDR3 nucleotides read TGTGCCAGCAGCTTAGGGCAGGGTTCGGGCGCAGATACGCAGTATTTT. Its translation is CASSLGQGSGADTQYF. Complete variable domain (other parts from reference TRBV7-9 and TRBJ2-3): DTGVSQNPRHKITKRGQNVTFRCDPISEHNRLYWYRQTLGQGPEFLTYFQNEAQLEKSRLLSDRFSAERPKGSFSTLEIQRTEQGDSAMYLCASSLGQGSGADTQYFGPGTRLTVL.

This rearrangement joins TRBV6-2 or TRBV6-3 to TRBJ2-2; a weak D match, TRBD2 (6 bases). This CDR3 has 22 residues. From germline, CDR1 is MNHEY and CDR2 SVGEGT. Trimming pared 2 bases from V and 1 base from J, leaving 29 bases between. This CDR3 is CASSYRGPQQGAGGKNTGELFF. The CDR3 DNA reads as TGTGCCAGCAGTTACCGTGGGCCTCAGCAAGGAGCTGGGGGGAAGAACACCGGGGAGCTGTTTTTT.

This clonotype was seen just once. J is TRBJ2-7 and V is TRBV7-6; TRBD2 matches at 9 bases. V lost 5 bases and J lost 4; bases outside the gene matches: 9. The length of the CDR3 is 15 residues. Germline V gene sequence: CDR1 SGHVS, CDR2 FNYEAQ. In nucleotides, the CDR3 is TGTGCCAGCAGCATTAGCGGGAGTAATCCTTACGAGCAGTACTTC. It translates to CASSISGSNPYEQYF.

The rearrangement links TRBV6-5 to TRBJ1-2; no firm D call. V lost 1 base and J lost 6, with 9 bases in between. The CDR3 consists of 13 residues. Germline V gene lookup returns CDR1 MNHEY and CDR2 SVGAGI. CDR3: CASSYLGGNGYTF. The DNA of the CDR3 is TGTGCCAGCAGTTACTTGGGAGGCAATGGCTACACCTTC.

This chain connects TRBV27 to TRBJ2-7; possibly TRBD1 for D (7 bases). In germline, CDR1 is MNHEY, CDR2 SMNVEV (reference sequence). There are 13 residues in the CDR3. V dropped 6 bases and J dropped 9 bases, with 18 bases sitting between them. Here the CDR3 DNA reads TGTGCCAGCAGCTACAACCAGGGGGACTCGCAGTACTTC. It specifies CASSYNQGDSQYF.

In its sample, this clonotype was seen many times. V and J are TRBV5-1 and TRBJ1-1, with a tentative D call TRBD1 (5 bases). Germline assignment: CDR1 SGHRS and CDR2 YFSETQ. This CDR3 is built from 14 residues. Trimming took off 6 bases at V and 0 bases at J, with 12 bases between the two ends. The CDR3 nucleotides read TGCGCCAGCACCACGGACACAATGAACACTGAAGCTTTCTTT. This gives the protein CASTTDTMNTEAFF.

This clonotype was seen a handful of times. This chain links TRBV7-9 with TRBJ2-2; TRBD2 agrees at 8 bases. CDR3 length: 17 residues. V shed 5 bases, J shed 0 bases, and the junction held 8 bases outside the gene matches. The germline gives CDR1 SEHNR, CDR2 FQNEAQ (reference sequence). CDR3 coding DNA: TGTGCCAGCAGCCCCGCCGGGACTAGACCGAACACCGGGGAGCTGTTTTTT. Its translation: CASSPAGTRPNTGELFF.